Below, one T cell receptor (beta chain) is given with its context. A Seattle source enrolled patients during active infection and followed them longitudinally. The entry originates in a study of blood T cell repertoires in COVID-19. The overall study: COVID-19 samples from acute and convalescent phases originated in the United States, Italy and Spain. Sources were T cells, B-cell-depleted T cells, or PBMCs; the material itself was cDNA or gDNA.

Under the authors' procedure: Estimates of nucleated cell counts were drawn from the amplification of reference gene primers. Only in-frame clones appear in the TCRdb table, and some are missing; sequencing was by immunoSEQ multiplex PCR. From that table come the V and J calls and clone size; the DNA was used to work out D and trimming. Of 150,000 to 200,000 clones listed, 86% are singletons. Specimen: peripheral blood. The sequence was obtained from a woman aged 55-75 years with COVID-19, enrolled during active disease.

CDR3 bases: TGCGCCAGCAGGGGGGGGGCAGGTGAAAAACTGTTTTTT. Encoded protein: CASRGGAGEKLFF. The chain recombines TRBV10-2 with TRBJ1-4, with D perhaps matching TRBD1 (6 bases). CDR3 length: 13 amino acids. The germline gives CDR1 WSHSY, CDR2 SAAADI. V was pared by 6 bases and J by 7 bases, with 12 bases between.